This is a list of T cell receptor beta chains from one sample in a study of blood T cell repertoires in COVID-19. This table comes from immunoSEQ multiplex PCR, and its TCRdb copy is limited to in-frame clones, with some not included. This sample has 150,000 to 180,000 clones, with roughly 83% found just once. Specimen: peripheral blood. Receptors originate from a woman in her fifties or sixties with acute or convalescent COVID-19. Both conserved end residues are part of each CDR3.

len	v_gene	CDR3aa
14	TRBV28	CASSSGSHRNTIYF
15	TRBV7-6	CASSLIGERSYEQYF
13	TRBV12-3/TRBV12-4	CASSLQGARGYTF
14	TRBV6-5	CASTPRREGFGYTF
14	TRBV10-3	CAISGSGARDEQYF
16	TRBV4-2	CASSPPGQGLFTEAFF
15	TRBV9	CASSRRPGVGNTIYF
15	TRBV6-5	CASSQPGHRNTEAFF
19	TRBV10-1	CASSSGRGLAGGRQETQYF
14	TRBV6-6	CASSTRDSIEKLFF
17	TRBV7-2	CASSPGHSPLYGSEAFF
16	TRBV4-1	CASSPGTGGFIYGYTF
15	TRBV16	CASSQPDRGLGGQYF
16	TRBV5-6	CASSSRQGTYNSPLHF
14	TRBV6-5	CASSTGGYAGELFF
16	TRBV7-3	CASSFGFQGPKDTQYF
13	TRBV27	CARTGQGGYEQYF
16	TRBV27	CASSPGTEIRYTEAFF
13	TRBV12-3/TRBV12-4	CASSYGSNSPLHF
12	TRBV4-1	CASSRGGTEAFF
19	TRBV4-1	CASSHTYPGTGSSNQPQHF
17	TRBV5-1	CASSPAPKDRVSEKLFF
18	TRBV10-3	CAISANFLQGILESPLHF